Following are 12 T cell receptor beta chains from one sample sequenced in a study of graft-versus-host responses after intestinal transplantation. No antigen is known for these receptors. Clones were sequenced by immunoSEQ multiplex PCR, and TCRdb holds only the in-frame ones, with some missing. The sample contains around 110,000 clones, 75% to 95% of which appear only once. The source material was unstimulated CD4+ T cells sorted from spleen or lymph node cells, sampled before intestinal transplant. Receptors were obtained from a human donor who received an intestinal transplant.

This clone was recorded only once. The chain links TRBV2 to TRBJ2-7; the D gene is possibly TRBD1 (6 bases). This CDR3 comprises 13 residues. Germline V lookup: CDR1 SNHLY, CDR2 FYNNEI. V lost 5 bases, J lost 4 bases, and 12 bases lay in between. The CDR3 loop is CASSTGTNYEQYF. In DNA form, the CDR3 reads TGTGCCAGCAGTACCGGGACAAATTACGAGCAGTACTTC.

The chain couples TRBV14 to TRBJ1-2, with D possibly being TRBD1 (5 bases). From germline, CDR1 is SGHDN and CDR2 FVKESK. The CDR3 spans 14 residues. V was pared by 1 base and J by 6 bases, with 12 bases between. The CDR3 loop is CASSQVPGWDGYTF. Written as DNA, the CDR3 is TGTGCCAGCAGCCAAGTCCCAGGGTGGGATGGCTACACCTTC.

This clone was found once. This chain's CDR3 is CASSLPGQGVADTQYF. Here the CDR3 DNA reads TGTGCCAGCAGCTTACCGGGACAGGGGGTGGCAGATACGCAGTATTTT. The chain links TRBV5-5 to TRBJ2-3, with 11 bases lining up with TRBD1. The CDR3 extends over 16 amino acids. V lost 2 bases, J lost 4 bases, and 6 bases stayed unmatched. Germline lookup yields CDR1 SGHKS and CDR2 YYEKEE (reference sequence).

The chain combines TRBV13 with TRBJ2-3, with 10 bases lining up with TRBD1. Unmatched junction bases numbered 11, after V lost 2 bases and J lost 0 bases. Per germline, CDR1 PRHDT and CDR2 FYEKMQ (reference sequence). The CDR3 runs 19 residues. The CDR3: CASSLWDRGPLRSTDTQYF. The DNA for the CDR3 is TGTGCCAGCAGCTTATGGGACAGGGGCCCCCTCAGGAGCACAGATACGCAGTATTTT.

The genes are TRBV7-6 and TRBJ1-5, with a possible D match to TRBD1 (5 bases). This CDR3 has 17 residues. V lost 4 bases and J 5 bases, leaving 21 bases between the germline ends. Germline V lookup: CDR1 SGHVS, CDR2 FNYEAQ. This CDR3 is CASSSLPGQGGYQPQHF. The CDR3 nucleotides are TGTGCCAGCAGCTCCCTACCCGGGCAGGGTGGATATCAGCCCCAGCATTTT.

This chain connects TRBV7-3 to TRBJ2-7; 8 bases line up with TRBD1. CDR3 length: 15 amino acids. The junction had 9 bases not matched to a gene; V was cut back by 5 bases and J by 3 bases. The germline CDR1 and CDR2 sequences are SGHTA and FQGTGA. The chain's CDR3 is CASSPMPGQDYEQYF. The DNA of the CDR3 is TGTGCCAGCAGCCCGATGCCGGGACAGGACTACGAGCAGTACTTC.

The CDR3 loop reads CASSLAKSSPGANVLTF. As DNA, the CDR3 is TGTGCCAGCAGCTTGGCTAAGAGTAGTCCTGGGGCCAACGTCCTGACTTTC. The chain has TRBV5-4 and TRBJ2-6; D gene unclear. V shed 0 bases and J shed 2 bases, with 12 bases lying between them. The V gene's germline CDR1 is SGHNT and CDR2 YYREEE (reference sequence). This CDR3 spans 17 amino acids.

The rearrangement links TRBV6-4 to TRBJ2-1; 10 nucleotides agree with TRBD2. Germline CDR1 and CDR2: MRHNA and SNTAGT. The CDR3 sequence is 16 residues long. Trimming took 2 bases from V and 8 from J; bases not matched to a gene: 9. CDR3 sequence (DNA): TGTGCCAGCAGTGACCACACTAGCGGGGCCACTTATGAGCAGTTCTTC. It codes for CASSDHTSGATYEQFF.

The chain uses TRBV5-1 and TRBJ1-2; TRBD1 might be the D (6 bases). The CDR3 is 14 residues long. Per germline, CDR1 SGHRS and CDR2 YFSETQ. Trimming took 3 bases from V and 4 from J, leaving 13 bases between them. CDR3 amino acids: CASSSTGYLYGYTF. The CDR3 coding sequence is TGCGCCAGCAGCTCCACAGGGTACCTCTATGGCTACACCTTC.

The V gene is TRBV6-1, the J gene TRBJ2-5, with 11 bases that match TRBD2. Losses at the gene ends were 5 bases for V and 5 bases for J; bases not matched to a gene: 7. The CDR3 has 15 residues. Germline V CDR1 and CDR2: MNHNS, SASEGT. In nucleotides, the CDR3 is TGTGCCAGCAGTCGATCTAGCGGGGGGTTGGAGACCCAGTACTTC. Protein product: CASSRSSGGLETQYF.

The genes are TRBV5-5 and TRBJ2-3; tentative D call: TRBD1 (6 bases). The V gene's germline CDR1 is SGHKS and CDR2 YYEKEE (reference sequence). Between the trimmed V and J ends, which lost 4 bases and 5 bases, there was a span of 11 bases. The CDR3 is 13 residues long. The CDR3 protein is CASSLLGGDTQYF. DNA for the CDR3: TGTGCCAGCAGCCTATTAGGGGGAGATACGCAGTATTTT.

This sequence joins TRBV5-1 and TRBJ2-3; 11 nucleotides match TRBD2. The CDR3 has 16 residues. Trimming removed 0 bases from V and 8 bases from J; junction bases left unmatched: 8. CDR1 and CDR2 (germline): SGHRS, YFSETQ. This CDR3 is CASSLGASGRPITQYF. CDR3 in DNA: TGCGCCAGCAGCTTGGGGGCTAGCGGGAGGCCCATTACGCAGTATTTT.